A selection of T cell receptor beta chains follows, all from one sample in a study of cytomegalovirus exposure and HLA in healthy donors. Clones were sequenced by immunoSEQ multiplex PCR, and TCRdb holds only the in-frame ones, with some missing. The data show under 200,000 clones, with roughly 84% seen just once and roughly 6.7% held by the top ten. The material sequenced was PBMCs. These receptors were collected from a man in his fifties or sixties in good health and CMV-seropositive. Each CDR3 is given with its conserved first and last residue. A D gene is named only where the DNA matches it firmly.

J gene | V gene | CDR3 length | D gene | CDR3 protein
TRBJ2-4 | TRBV2 | 16 | NA | CASTQLAGGGKNIQYF
TRBJ2-7 | TRBV27 | 13 | NA | CASSWTAAYEQYF
TRBJ2-1 | TRBV6-1 | 14 | NA | CASSASTWPSEQFF
TRBJ1-1 | TRBV5-1 | 15 | NA | CASSGSRTKNTEAFF
TRBJ2-2 | TRBV11-2 | 15 | TRBD1 | CASSQTGAAAGELFF
TRBJ2-1 | TRBV19 | 17 | TRBD2 | CASSIYGSGGENNEQFF
TRBJ1-1 | TRBV6-1 | 14 | NA | CASSPGALNTEAFF
TRBJ2-5 | TRBV5-6 | 16 | TRBD1 | CASSFRQGRTVETQYF
TRBJ2-6 | TRBV6-1 | 16 | TRBD1 | CASSADRLSGANVLTF
TRBJ2-3 | TRBV19 | 18 | TRBD1 | CASSIKIPTGGRTDTQYF
TRBJ1-5 | TRBV18 | 14 | NA | CASSPGRGNQPQHF
TRBJ1-1 | TRBV6-1 | 14 | TRBD1 | CASLAGTVNTEAFF
TRBJ2-3 | TRBV7-8 | 17 | NA | CASSLTPQGRSTDTQYF
TRBJ1-1 | TRBV18 | 13 | NA | CASSLLDRTEAFF
TRBJ1-2 | TRBV11-2 | 11 | NA | CASSLGPSLLF
TRBJ1-2 | TRBV9 | 17 | TRBD1 | CASSPNLRDRSGYGYTF
TRBJ2-2 | TRBV5-1 | 15 | NA | CASTPEGLRTGELFF
TRBJ2-3 | TRBV5-1 | 16 | TRBD2 | CASSPPTTSGADTQYF